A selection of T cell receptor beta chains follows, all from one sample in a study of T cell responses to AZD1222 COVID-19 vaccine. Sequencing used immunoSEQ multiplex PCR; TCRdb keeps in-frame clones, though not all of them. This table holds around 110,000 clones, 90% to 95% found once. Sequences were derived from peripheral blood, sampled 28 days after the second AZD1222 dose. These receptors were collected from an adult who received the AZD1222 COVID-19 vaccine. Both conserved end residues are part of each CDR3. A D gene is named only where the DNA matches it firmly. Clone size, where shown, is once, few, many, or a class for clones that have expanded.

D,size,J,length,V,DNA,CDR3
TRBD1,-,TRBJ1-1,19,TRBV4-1,TGCGCCAGCAGCCAAGGGGGGGCCGGGACAGGAACCCGAAACACTGAAGCTTTCTTT,CASSQGGAGTGTRNTEAFF
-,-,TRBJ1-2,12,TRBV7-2,TGTGCCAGCAGCTCAGGGGTCTCTGGCTACACCTTC,CASSSGVSGYTF
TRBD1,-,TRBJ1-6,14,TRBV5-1,TGCGCCAGCAGCATCCTACAGGGGAATTCACCCCTCCACTTT,CASSILQGNSPLHF
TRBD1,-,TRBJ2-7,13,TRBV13,TGTGCCAGCAGCTTGGGACAGGGCTACGAGCAGTACTTC,CASSLGQGYEQYF
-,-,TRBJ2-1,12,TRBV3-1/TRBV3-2,TGTGCCAGCAGCCCGCAAGATAATGAGCAGTTCTTC,CASSPQDNEQFF
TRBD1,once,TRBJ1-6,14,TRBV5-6,TGTGCCAGCAGCTCGAGACAGGGGACGGCACCCCTCCACTTT,CASSSRQGTAPLHF
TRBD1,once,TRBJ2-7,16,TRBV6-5,TGTGCCAGCAGTTTGTATTCGAGACAGGGGATAAACGAGCAGTACTTC,CASSLYSRQGINEQYF
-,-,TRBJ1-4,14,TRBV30,TGTGCCTGGAGTGTACAAGACCCTTATGAAAAACTGTTTTTT,CAWSVQDPYEKLFF
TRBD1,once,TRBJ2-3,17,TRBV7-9,TGTGCCAGCAGCTTGGAATGGGGGGACAGGGGGACAGATACGCAGTATTTT,CASSLEWGDRGTDTQYF
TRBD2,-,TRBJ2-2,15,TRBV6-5,TGTGCCAGCAGCCCGGGACTAGCGGCGCGCGGGGAGCTGTTTTTT,CASSPGLAARGELFF
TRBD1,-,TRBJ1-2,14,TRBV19,TGTGCCAGTATCCGACAGGGGGCCGACTATGGCTACACCTTC,CASIRQGADYGYTF
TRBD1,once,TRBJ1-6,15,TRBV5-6,TGTGCCAGCAGCTTGGCAGGGACAGGGAGGAATACCCTCCACTTT,CASSLAGTGRNTLHF
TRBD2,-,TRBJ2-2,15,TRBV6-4,TGTGCCAGCAGTGGCACTAGCGACGGCACCGGGGAGCTGTTTTTT,CASSGTSDGTGELFF
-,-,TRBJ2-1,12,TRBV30,TGTGCCTTTACCCCTCGAAGGAATGAGCAGTTCTTC,CAFTPRRNEQFF
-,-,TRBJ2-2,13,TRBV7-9,TGTGCCAGCAGCCCAGTGGGGGCCGGGGAGCTGTTTTTT,CASSPVGAGELFF
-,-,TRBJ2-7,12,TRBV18,TGTGCCAGCTCACCAGGCGGCTACGAGCAGTACTTC,CASSPGGYEQYF
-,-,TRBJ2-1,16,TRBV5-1,TGCGCCAGCAGCTTGGGGGGCCAAGGGGACTACAATGAGCAGTTCTTC,CASSLGGQGDYNEQFF
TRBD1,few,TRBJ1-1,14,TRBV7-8,TGTGCCAGCAGCGCCGACAGGGAAGGCACTGAAGCTTTCTTT,CASSADREGTEAFF
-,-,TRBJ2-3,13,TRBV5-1,TGCGCCAGCAGAGGGGGTAGCACAGATACGCAGTATTTT,CASRGGSTDTQYF
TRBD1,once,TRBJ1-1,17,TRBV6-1,TGTGCCAGCAGTGATAGTGAACAGGGGATCGTGTGGACTGAAGCTTTCTTT,CASSDSEQGIVWTEAFF
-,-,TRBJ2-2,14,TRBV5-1,TGCGCCAGCAGCTTGGAGGGCGGCACCGGGGAGCTGTTTTTT,CASSLEGGTGELFF
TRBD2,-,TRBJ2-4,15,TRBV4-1,TGCGCCAGCGGTCCAAGCGGGAGTTCCCCAAACATTCAGTACTTC,CASGPSGSSPNIQYF
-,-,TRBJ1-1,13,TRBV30,TGTGCCTGGAGTCAGGGACCGAACACTGAAGCTTTCTTT,CAWSQGPNTEAFF
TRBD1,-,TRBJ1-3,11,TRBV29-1,TGCAGCGTTGAACATGACAGGGAGGTCGGTTTT,CSVEHDREVGF
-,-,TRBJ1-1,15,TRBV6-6,TGTGCCAGCAGTCCCCAAGGCGGGGGGAACACTGAAGCTTTCTTT,CASSPQGGGNTEAFF
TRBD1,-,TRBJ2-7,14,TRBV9,TGTGCCAGCAGCCCCCGGACAGGGTTGGTCGAGCAGTACTTC,CASSPRTGLVEQYF
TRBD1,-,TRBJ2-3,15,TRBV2,TGTGCCAGCAGATATGGACAGGGGGCATGGGATACGCAGTATTTT,CASRYGQGAWDTQYF
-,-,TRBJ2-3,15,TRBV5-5,TGTGCCAGCAGCTTAGGGAACAGGGCCGCAGATACGCAGTATTTT,CASSLGNRAADTQYF
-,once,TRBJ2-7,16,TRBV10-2,TGCGCCAGCAGTGAGTCGGGTCCGGCTAGCGCCTACGAGCAGTACTTC,CASSESGPASAYEQYF
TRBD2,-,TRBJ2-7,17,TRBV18,TGTGCCAGCTCACGCGGGACTAGCGGGATTTCATCCTACGAGCAGTACTTC,CASSRGTSGISSYEQYF
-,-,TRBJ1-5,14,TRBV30,TGTGCCTGGAGTGTACTAGGGTTTAATCAGCCCCAGCATTTT,CAWSVLGFNQPQHF
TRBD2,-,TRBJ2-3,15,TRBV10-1,TGCGCCAGCAGTGCCGGGGGGGTTGGCGCAGATACGCAGTATTTT,CASSAGGVGADTQYF
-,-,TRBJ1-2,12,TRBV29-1,TGCAGCGTTGAATCCGGGGTGGATGGCTACACCTTC,CSVESGVDGYTF
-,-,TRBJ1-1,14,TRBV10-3,TGTGCCATCAGCCCCGGGGGAAGGAACACTGAAGCTTTCTTT,CAISPGGRNTEAFF
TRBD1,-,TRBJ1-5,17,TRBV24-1,TGTGCCACCAGTGCGGGACAGGGAGAGGGTAGCAATCAGCCCCAGCATTTT,CATSAGQGEGSNQPQHF
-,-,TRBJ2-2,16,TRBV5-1,TGCGCCAGCAGCTGGGCCCAGGGTTTAACGACCGGGGAGCTGTTTTTT,CASSWAQGLTTGELFF
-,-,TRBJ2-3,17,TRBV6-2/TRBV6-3,TGTGCCAGCAGTTATCGGGGGGCGACGGAGAGTGGAGATACGCAGTATTTT,CASSYRGATESGDTQYF
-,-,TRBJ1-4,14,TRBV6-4,TGTGCCAGCAGTGAAGGCCCTGGGGGTGAAAAACTGTTTTTT,CASSEGPGGEKLFF
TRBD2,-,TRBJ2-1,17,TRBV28,TGTGCCAGCAGTTTACGACTAGCGGGGGGACTCTACAATGAGCAGTTCTTC,CASSLRLAGGLYNEQFF
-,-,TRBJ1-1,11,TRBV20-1,TGCAGTGCTAGAGATTCGCCACTAGCTTTCTTT,CSARDSPLAFF
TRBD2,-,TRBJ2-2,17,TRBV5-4,TGTGCCAGCAGCTTGACTAGCGGGGGGGCTAACACCGGGGAGCTGTTTTTT,CASSLTSGGANTGELFF